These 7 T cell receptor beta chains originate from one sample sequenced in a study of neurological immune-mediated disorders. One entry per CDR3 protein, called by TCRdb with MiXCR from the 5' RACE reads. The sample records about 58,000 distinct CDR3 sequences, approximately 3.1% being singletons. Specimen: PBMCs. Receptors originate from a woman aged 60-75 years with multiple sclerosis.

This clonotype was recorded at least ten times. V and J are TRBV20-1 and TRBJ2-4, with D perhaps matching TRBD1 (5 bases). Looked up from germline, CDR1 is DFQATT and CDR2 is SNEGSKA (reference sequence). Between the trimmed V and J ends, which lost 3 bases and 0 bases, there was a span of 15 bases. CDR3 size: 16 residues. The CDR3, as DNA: TGCAGTGCTAGTTGGACACTACAGCAAGCCAAAAACATTCAGTACTTC. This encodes CSASWTLQQAKNIQYF.

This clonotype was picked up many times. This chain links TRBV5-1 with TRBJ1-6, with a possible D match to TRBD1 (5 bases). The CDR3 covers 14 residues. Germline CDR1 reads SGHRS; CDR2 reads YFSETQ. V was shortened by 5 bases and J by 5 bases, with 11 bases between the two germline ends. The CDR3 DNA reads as TGCGCCAGCAGTAGGGACGGGGATAATTCACCCCTCCACTTT. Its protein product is CASSRDGDNSPLHF. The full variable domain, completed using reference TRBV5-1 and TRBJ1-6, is KAGVTQTPRYLIKTRGQQVTLSCSPISGHRSVSWYQQTPGQGLQFLFEYFSETQRNKGNFPGRFSGRQFSNSRSEMNVSTLELGDSALYLCASSRDGDNSPLHFGNGTRLTVT.

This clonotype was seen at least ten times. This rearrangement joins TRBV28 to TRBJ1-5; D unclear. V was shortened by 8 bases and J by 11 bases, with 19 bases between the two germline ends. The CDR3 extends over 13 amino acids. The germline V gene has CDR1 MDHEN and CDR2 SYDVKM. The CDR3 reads CASSHPNDQSQHF. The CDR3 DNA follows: TGTGCCAGCTCCCACCCAAACGATCAATCCCAGCATTTT. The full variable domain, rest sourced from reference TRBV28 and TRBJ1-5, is DVKVTQSSRYLVKRTGEKVFLECVQDMDHENMFWYRQDPGLGLRLIYFSYDVKMKEKGDIPEGYSVSREKKERFSLILESASTNQTSMYLCASSHPNDQSQHFGDGTRLSIL.

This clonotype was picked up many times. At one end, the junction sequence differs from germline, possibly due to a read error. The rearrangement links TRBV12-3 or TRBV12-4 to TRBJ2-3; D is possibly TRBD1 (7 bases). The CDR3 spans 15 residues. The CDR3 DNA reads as TGTGCTAGCATGGAGGCAGGGGGGCCCCCGGATACGCAGTATTTT. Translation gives CASMEAGGPPDTQYF.

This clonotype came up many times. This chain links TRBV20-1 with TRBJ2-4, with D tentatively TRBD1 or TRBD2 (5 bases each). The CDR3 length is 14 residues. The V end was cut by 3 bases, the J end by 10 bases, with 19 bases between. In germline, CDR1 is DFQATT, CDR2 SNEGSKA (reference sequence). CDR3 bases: TGCAGTGCTAGGGCCGGGGCCACCTCTCAGATTCAGTACTTC. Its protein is CSARAGATSQIQYF.

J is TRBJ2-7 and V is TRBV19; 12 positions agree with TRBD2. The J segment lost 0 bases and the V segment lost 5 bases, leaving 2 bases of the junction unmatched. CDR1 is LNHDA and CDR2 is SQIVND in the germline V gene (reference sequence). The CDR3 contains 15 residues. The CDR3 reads CASSRLAGDSYEQYF. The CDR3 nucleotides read TGTGCCAGTAGTCGACTAGCGGGGGACTCCTACGAGCAGTACTTC. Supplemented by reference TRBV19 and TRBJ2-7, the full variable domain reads DGGITQSPKYLFRKEGQNVTLSCEQNLNHDAMYWYRQDPGQGLRLIYYSQIVNDFQKGDIAEGYSVSREKKESFPLTVTSAQKNPTAFYLCASSRLAGDSYEQYFGPGTRLTVT.

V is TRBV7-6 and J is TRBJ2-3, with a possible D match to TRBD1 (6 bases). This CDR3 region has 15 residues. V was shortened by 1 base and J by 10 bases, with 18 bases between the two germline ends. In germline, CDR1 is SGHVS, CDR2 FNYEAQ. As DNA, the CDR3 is TGTGCCAGCAGCTTAGGTCAGGGGCTGCAAGTGGCGCAGTATTTT. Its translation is CASSLGQGLQVAQYF.